One and the same sample provided the 4 T cell receptor beta chains below, sequenced in a study of T cells in Graves' hyperthyroidism and ophthalmopathy. RNA transcripts were the template for amplifying TCR beta CDR3 regions. Primed by the HTBI set, a first-round RT-PCR was run on the TCR CDR3. Each CDR3 protein gets one entry after TCRdb re-called the multiplex PCR reads with MiXCR. Here the sample spans about 640,000 distinct CDR3 sequences, less than 25% being singletons. Sequenced input: blood. These TCRs come from a man aged 30-40 years with Graves' ophthalmopathy.

This clonotype was counted a few times. The chain is built from TRBV28 and TRBJ1-1; D may be TRBD1 (5 bases). CDR1 and CDR2 from the germline V gene are MDHEN and SYDVKM. This CDR3 region has 18 residues. The V end lost 0 bases, the J end lost 3 bases, and 20 bases lay between the germline ends. The CDR3 region is CASSLWGGEGGLDTEAFF. The CDR3 DNA sequence: TGTGCCAGCAGTTTATGGGGAGGGGAAGGCGGGCTGGACACTGAAGCTTTCTTT.

The chain employs TRBV6-1 and TRBJ2-7; 7 nucleotides line up with TRBD2. Germline assignment: CDR1 MNHNS and CDR2 SASEGT. This CDR3 has 16 residues. Trimming removed 5 bases from V and 0 bases from J; junction bases left unmatched: 10. CDR3 residues: CASSPGASGVSYEQYF. The CDR3 nucleotides read TGTGCCAGCAGTCCCGGGGCCAGCGGGGTCTCCTACGAGCAGTACTTC.

The gene calls are TRBV19 and TRBJ2-1; D remains ambiguous. Germline V gene data show CDR1 as LNHDA and CDR2 as SQIVND (reference sequence). This CDR3 is 15 amino acids long. With 0 bases removed from V and 6 bases from J, the gap between germline ends came to 12 bases. CDR3 sequence reads: CASSIEVLGPNEQFF. The DNA for the CDR3 is TGTGCCAGTAGTATAGAGGTGCTCGGGCCCAATGAGCAGTTCTTC.

The chain has TRBV4-1 and TRBJ2-7; D call uncertain. The germline V gene encodes CDR1 MGHRA and CDR2 YSYEKL. The CDR3 loop spans 15 amino acids. V was pared by 1 base and J by 2 bases, with 12 bases between. The CDR3 protein is CASSQASWNPYEQYF. CDR3 bases: TGCGCCAGCAGCCAAGCCTCTTGGAACCCCTACGAGCAGTACTTC.